A single sample gave rise to the 32 T cell receptor beta chains below, sequenced in a study of cytomegalovirus exposure and HLA in healthy donors. Here immunoSEQ multiplex PCR was the method, and the copy in TCRdb shows in-frame clones only, minus some. The table includes roughly 90,000 clones, 75% to 90% detected once. Material: PBMCs. The receptor source for this set is a man between 18 and 29 years old in good health and CMV-seropositive.

The chain links TRBV28 to TRBJ2-7, with TRBD1 as a possible D gene (6 bases). Deletions cut 5 bases from V and 9 bases from J, with 11 bases between. CDR1 MDHEN and CDR2 SYDVKM come from the germline V gene. The CDR3 has 11 amino acids. In DNA form, the CDR3 reads TGTGCCAGCAGTAGCCCGACAGGGCAGTACTTC. As protein: CASSSPTGQYF.

J is TRBJ2-5 and V is TRBV5-5, with D unclear. Trimming removed 0 bases at V and 4 bases at J, with 7 bases between. There are 13 residues in the CDR3. Germline lookup yields CDR1 SGHKS and CDR2 YYEKEE (reference sequence). The CDR3 here is CASSLATLETQYF. Written as DNA, the CDR3 is TGTGCCAGCAGCTTGGCGACTCTAGAGACCCAGTACTTC.

This chain connects TRBV25-1 to TRBJ2-5, with a tentative D call TRBD2 (7 bases). Trimming stripped 6 bases from V and 5 bases from J, with 13 bases between. CDR1 is MGHDK and CDR2 is SYGVNS in the germline V gene. This CDR3 comprises 13 residues. The CDR3 loop is CASSLGGGETQYF. CDR3 DNA: TGTGCCAGCAGCCTGGGAGGGGGGGAGACCCAGTACTTC.

The J gene is TRBJ1-4, the V gene TRBV4-1; D may be TRBD1 (5 bases). The CDR3 is made up of 16 amino acids. Trimming took 0 bases from V and 0 from J, leaving 8 bases between them. Germline V gives CDR1 MGHRA, CDR2 YSYEKL. The CDR3 loop reads CASSQEQGATNEKLFF. The CDR3 nucleotides are TGCGCCAGCAGCCAAGAGCAGGGCGCAACTAATGAAAAACTGTTTTTT.

V is TRBV6-1 and J is TRBJ1-2; maybe TRBD1 (6 bases). The CDR3 contains 15 residues. Germline V gene sequence: CDR1 MNHNS, CDR2 SASEGT. The germline V and J ends were trimmed by 5 bases and 4 bases, with 17 bases remaining between them. The chain's CDR3 is CASSLLDRTFYGYTF. The CDR3 nucleotides are TGTGCCAGCAGTCTTCTTGACAGGACCTTCTATGGCTACACCTTC.

The J gene is TRBJ2-1, the V gene TRBV5-4; D perhaps matches TRBD2 (6 bases). The CDR3 contains 14 residues. V lost 4 bases and J lost 2, with 10 bases in between. CDR1 and CDR2 (germline): SGHNT, YYREEE (reference sequence). CDR3 sequence: CASSGLQPYNEQFF. In DNA form, the CDR3 reads TGTGCCAGCAGCGGACTACAACCCTACAATGAGCAGTTCTTC.

The J gene is TRBJ1-2, the V gene TRBV30; TRBD1 agrees at 7 bases. Germline CDR1 GTSNPN, CDR2 SVGIG (reference sequence). The CDR3 extends over 14 amino acids. The J segment lost 2 bases and the V segment lost 8 bases, leaving 11 bases of the junction unmatched. This CDR3 is CAAPLTGQNYGYTF. The CDR3 DNA sequence: TGTGCCGCGCCCCTGACGGGACAGAACTATGGCTACACCTTC.

V gene TRBV7-3 combines with J gene TRBJ2-2; D may be TRBD1 (5 bases). V was trimmed by 5 bases and J by 4 bases, leaving 8 bases between them. The CDR3 runs 13 residues. Germline CDR1 SGHTA, CDR2 FQGTGA. The CDR3: CASSPRVTGELFF. The CDR3 DNA reads TGTGCCAGCAGCCCCAGGGTCACCGGGGAGCTGTTTTTT.

The chain uses TRBV7-9 and TRBJ2-1, with 11 positions matching TRBD2. The CDR3 is 17 amino acids. V was pared by 3 bases and J by 0 bases, with 4 bases of the junction left unmatched. CDR1 is SEHNR and CDR2 is FQNEAQ in the germline V gene (reference sequence). Here the CDR3 DNA reads TGTGCCAGCAGCTTTTTAGCGGGAGGGAGCTCCTACAATGAGCAGTTCTTC. This translates into CASSFLAGGSSYNEQFF.

The table lists this clone with a count of one. J is TRBJ2-7 and V is TRBV11-2; TRBD2 aligns across 14 bases. The V gene's germline CDR1 is SGHAT and CDR2 FQNNGV. The CDR3 spans 15 residues. After removal of 5 bases from V and 3 bases from J, the junction contained 3 bases not matched to a gene. The CDR3 loop reads CASSIGLAGGYEQYF. In nucleotides, the CDR3 is TGTGCCAGCAGCATTGGACTAGCGGGAGGCTACGAGCAGTACTTC.

The rearrangement joins TRBV7-9 to TRBJ2-1; a possible D gene is TRBD1 (5 bases). Germline-derived CDR1 and CDR2 are SEHNR and FQNEAQ (reference sequence). The CDR3 contains 13 residues. V was shortened by 6 bases and J by 12 bases, with 18 bases between the two germline ends. The CDR3 loop reads CASRPTALGRQFF. CDR3 coding DNA: TGTGCCAGCAGACCGACAGCCTTAGGACGGCAGTTCTTC.

The chain couples TRBV18 to TRBJ1-4, with 9 bases fitting TRBD1. Germline assignment: CDR1 KGHSH and CDR2 LQKENI. Trimming cost V 0 bases and J 8 bases; bases outside gene matches: 4. The CDR3 totals 15 residues. The CDR3 nucleotides are TGTGCCAGCTCACCACCGAGTGGACAGGGGGAAAAACTGTTTTTT. This translates into CASSPPSGQGEKLFF.

The chain joins TRBV7-6 to TRBJ2-2, with 12 bases that match TRBD2. Looked up from germline, CDR1 is SGHVS and CDR2 is FNYEAQ. The CDR3 length is 16 residues. The V gene end was trimmed by 5 bases and the J gene end by 3 bases; junction bases not matched to a gene: 4. The CDR3: CASSPLAGGDTGELFF. CDR3 nucleotide sequence: TGTGCCAGCAGCCCACTAGCGGGAGGAGACACCGGGGAGCTGTTTTTT.

The CDR3 reads CASSEDRGPEKLFF. The CDR3 DNA sequence: TGTGCCAGCAGTGAGGACAGGGGGCCTGAAAAACTGTTTTTT. The chain uses TRBV2 and TRBJ1-4; TRBD1 matches at 11 bases. This CDR3 has 14 amino acids. The junction had 1 base not matched to a gene; V was cut back by 3 bases and J by 7 bases. The germline V gene encodes CDR1 SNHLY and CDR2 FYNNEI.

The chain is built from TRBV4-1 and TRBJ2-5; 7 bases map to TRBD2. V shed 2 bases, J shed 7 bases, and the junction held 16 bases outside the gene matches. Germline CDR1 is MGHRA and CDR2 is YSYEKL. The CDR3 spans 17 residues. CDR3 sequence: CASSQTSVRGHGATQYF. The CDR3 DNA sequence: TGCGCCAGCAGCCAAACTAGCGTGAGGGGCCATGGAGCGACCCAGTACTTC.

The chain has TRBV28 and TRBJ1-3; D not resolved. The germline V gene has CDR1 MDHEN and CDR2 SYDVKM. This CDR3 comprises 16 residues. Trimming stripped 7 bases from V and 3 bases from J, with 19 bases between. The CDR3 DNA reads as TGTGCCAGCATTCCTCACGCGTCACGAAGTGGAAACACCATATATTTT. Encoded protein: CASIPHASRSGNTIYF.

This chain links TRBV5-1 with TRBJ2-3; TRBD2 agrees at 7 bases. Unmatched junction bases numbered 4, after V lost 3 bases and J lost 0 bases. In germline, CDR1 is SGHRS, CDR2 YFSETQ. The CDR3 contains 15 residues. DNA of the CDR3: TGCGCCAGCAGCTCCGAGCGGGGTAGCACAGATACGCAGTATTTT. It specifies CASSSERGSTDTQYF. Complete variable domain (other parts from reference TRBV5-1 and TRBJ2-3): KAGVTQTPRYLIKTRGQQVTLSCSPISGHRSVSWYQQTPGQGLQFLFEYFSETQRNKGNFPGRFSGRQFSNSRSEMNVSTLELGDSALYLCASSSERGSTDTQYFGPGTRLTVL.

This sequence joins TRBV9 and TRBJ2-2; D gene ambiguous. The germline CDR1 and CDR2 sequences are SGDLS and YYNGEE. V was clipped by 0 bases and J by 7 bases, with 4 bases between them. There are 12 residues in the CDR3. The CDR3 nucleotides are TGTGCCAGCAGCGTAGGGAGCGGGGAGCTGTTTTTT. Its translation is CASSVGSGELFF.

This clone appeared a few times. The CDR3 DNA sequence: TGTGCCAGCAGCCAAGAGTCTGAGGCCAACTATGGCTACACCTTC. This sequence encodes CASSQESEANYGYTF. The V and J genes are TRBV4-2 and TRBJ1-2; D ambiguous. Germline V gives CDR1 LGHNA, CDR2 YNFKEQ. V lost 0 bases and J 2 bases, leaving 10 bases between the germline ends. This CDR3 has 15 residues.

The CDR3 DNA reads TGTGCCAGTAGTAGAGGAGGGGCCACTAACTATGGCTACACCTTC. This gives the protein CASSRGGATNYGYTF. The chain combines TRBV19 with TRBJ1-2; D is possibly TRBD1 (5 bases). This CDR3 region has 15 residues. Germline CDR1 reads LNHDA; CDR2 reads SQIVND (reference sequence). V dropped 4 bases and J dropped 0 bases, with 12 bases sitting between them.

This clone has just one count. CDR3 in DNA: TGTGCCAGCAGCCACCCCGGGGCAGGGGCTTACAATGAGCAGTTCTTC. Translation: CASSHPGAGAYNEQFF. The chain employs TRBV7-2 and TRBJ2-1; tentative D call: TRBD1 (6 bases). The CDR3 is 16 residues long. Germline V gene sequence: CDR1 SGHTA, CDR2 FQGNSA. The V end lost 5 bases, the J end lost 4 bases, and 18 bases lay between the germline ends.

The V and J genes are TRBV5-6 and TRBJ2-7; D gene uncertain. The CDR3 length is 12 residues. The ends were cut back, 4 bases at V and 0 bases at J, with 5 bases in the middle. CDR1 and CDR2 from the germline V gene are SGHDT and YYEEEE. CDR3: CASSTYSYEQYF. The CDR3 DNA follows: TGTGCCAGCAGCACCTACTCCTACGAGCAGTACTTC.

This clone was observed a few times. This chain joins TRBV5-5 and TRBJ1-1; 10 nucleotides align to TRBD1. The V gene end was trimmed by 4 bases and the J gene end by 6 bases; junction bases not matched to a gene: 6. The CDR3 contains 14 residues. Germline V gives CDR1 SGHKS, CDR2 YYEKEE (reference sequence). The CDR3 bases are TGTGCCAGCAGCGTCACCGGGACAGGGGCTGAAGCTTTCTTT. Its translation: CASSVTGTGAEAFF.

This chain joins TRBV4-1 and TRBJ2-2; TRBD2 might be the D (5 bases). The CDR3 has 15 amino acids. The germline V and J ends were trimmed by 2 bases and 9 bases, with 16 bases remaining between them. The V gene's germline CDR1 is MGHRA and CDR2 YSYEKL. Here the CDR3 DNA reads TGCGCCAGCAGCCAATGGACTGCCACTAGGAGGGAGCTGTTTTTT. This gives the protein CASSQWTATRRELFF.

The chain carries TRBV30 and TRBJ2-5, with a possible D match to TRBD2 (5 bases). Per the germline V gene, CDR1 is GTSNPN and CDR2 is SVGIG (reference sequence). Trimming took off 0 bases at V and 6 bases at J, with 17 bases between the two ends. This CDR3 comprises 15 residues. The CDR3 bases are TGTGCCTGGAGTGTACTCTCCCCGGGGTGGCAGACCCAGTACTTC. It is translated as CAWSVLSPGWQTQYF. The variable domain in full, completed from reference TRBV30 and TRBJ2-5, reads SQTIHQWPATLVQPVGSPLSLECTVEGTSNPNLYWYRQAAGRGLQLLFYSVGIGQISSEVPQNLSASRPQDRQFILSSKKLLLSDSGFYLCAWSVLSPGWQTQYFGPGTRLLVL.

The V call is TRBV18, the J call TRBJ2-6, with 7 bases fitting TRBD1. Germline V gene sequence: CDR1 KGHSH, CDR2 LQKENI. CDR3 size: 17 residues. The J segment lost 1 base and the V segment lost 1 base, leaving 4 bases of the junction unmatched. The CDR3 DNA sequence: TGTGCCAGCTCACCACAGGCAGGGGGTTCTGGGGCCAACGTCCTGACTTTC. Protein product: CASSPQAGGSGANVLTF.

The chain combines TRBV18 with TRBJ1-2, with 9 bases identical to TRBD1. V was pared by 4 bases and J by 7 bases, with 7 bases of the junction left unmatched. Germline CDR1 is KGHSH and CDR2 is LQKENI. This CDR3 has 14 amino acids. The CDR3 nucleotides read TGTGCCAGCTCACTCCCGGGACAGGGTGCTGGCTACACCTTC. Translated: CASSLPGQGAGYTF.

The sample holds a few counts of this clone. This chain links TRBV29-1 with TRBJ2-3, with 9 bases matching TRBD1. This CDR3 is built from 14 residues. J was trimmed by 2 bases and V by 5 bases; bases with no gene match: 5. CDR1 and CDR2 from the germline V gene are SQVTM and ANQGSEA. The CDR3 region has the DNA TGCAGCGTTCCGACAGGGGGATTCACAGATACGCAGTATTTT. Amino acid sequence: CSVPTGGFTDTQYF.

CDR3 nucleotide sequence: TGTGCCAGCTCCTCCGTGGGGGACCAGTATTCGTGGACAGACAATGAGCAGTTCTTC. Its translation: CASSSVGDQYSWTDNEQFF. The V gene is TRBV18, the J gene TRBJ2-1; a weak D match, TRBD1 (6 bases). Germline CDR1 and CDR2: KGHSH and LQKENI. This CDR3 has 19 residues. The V and J ends lost 6 bases and 5 bases respectively, with 29 bases between them.

J is TRBJ1-2 and V is TRBV7-9, with D unresolved. Germline V gene lookup returns CDR1 SEHNR and CDR2 FQNEAQ (reference sequence). The V end was cut by 0 bases, the J end by 1 base, with 12 bases between. There are 16 residues in the CDR3. The CDR3 sequence: CASSLAGGRLNYGYTF. As DNA, the CDR3 is TGTGCCAGCAGCTTAGCCGGAGGGAGGCTTAACTATGGCTACACCTTC.

The J gene is TRBJ1-5, the V gene TRBV18; D remains unclear. The CDR3 runs 15 residues. Trimming shortened V by 3 bases and J by 4 bases, and 13 bases separated the two germline ends. The V gene's germline CDR1 is KGHSH and CDR2 LQKENI. CDR3 in amino acids: CASSPSGVGNQPQHF. The CDR3 nucleotides read TGTGCCAGCTCACCGAGCGGGGTTGGGAATCAGCCCCAGCATTTT. Based on the CDR3 plus reference TRBV18 and TRBJ1-5, the full variable domain is NAGVMQNPRHLVRRRGQEARLRCSPMKGHSHVYWYRQLPEEGLKFMVYLQKENIIDESGMPKERFSAEFPKEGPSILRIQQVVRGDSAAYFCASSPSGVGNQPQHFGDGTRLSIL.

This clone was seen a single time. The chain links TRBV6-1 to TRBJ1-4; D call uncertain. CDR1 is MNHNS and CDR2 is SASEGT in the germline V gene. Trimming pared 3 bases from V and 0 bases from J, leaving 11 bases between. This CDR3 spans 16 amino acids. This CDR3 reads CASSDDFLATNEKLFF. The CDR3 nucleotides read TGTGCCAGCAGTGACGATTTCCTAGCAACTAATGAAAAACTGTTTTTT.